Presented here are 15 T cell receptor beta chains from one specimen sequenced in a study of Ad26.COV2.S vaccination and SARS-CoV-2 variants. Only in-frame clones appear in the TCRdb table, and some are missing; sequencing was by immunoSEQ multiplex PCR. The table records around 450,000 clones, about 91% of them present only once. Documented treatment: roughly 19 received Ad26.COV2.S at low or high dose, single or two shots; roughly five received placebo; per-sample allocation not given. Sampling was performed 63 days after the first vaccine or placebo injection. This sample comprised peripheral blood, obtained in a trial of Ad26.COV2.S vaccine versus placebo. These receptor sequences come from a person aged 18-65 years who received the Ad26.COV2.S COVID-19 vaccine or a placebo.

V and J are TRBV5-1 and TRBJ1-2; a possible D gene is TRBD1 (6 bases). Germline values: CDR1 SGHRS, CDR2 YFSETQ. The CDR3 totals 14 residues. V was clipped by 5 bases and J by 9 bases, with 20 bases between them. Written as DNA, the CDR3 is TGCGCCAGCAGTTTGATCACGGGGGGGCAGCGCTACACCTTC. It is translated as CASSLITGGQRYTF.

The chain carries TRBV5-1 and TRBJ2-3; D perhaps matches TRBD2 (5 bases). The CDR3 totals 14 residues. CDR1 SGHRS and CDR2 YFSETQ come from the germline V gene. V lost 1 base, J lost 3 bases, and 9 bases lay in between. The CDR3: CASSLRGGTDTQYF. Written as DNA, the CDR3 is TGCGCCAGCAGCTTGCGGGGTGGTACAGATACGCAGTATTTT.

The genes are TRBV7-2 and TRBJ1-2; possibly TRBD1 for D (6 bases). Trimming left V 5 bases short and J 8 bases short, with 24 bases between. The CDR3 has 16 amino acids. Germline V gene lookup returns CDR1 SGHTA and CDR2 FQGNSA. CDR3 region: CASSPLAGGDKLGYTF. The DNA of the CDR3 is TGTGCCAGCAGCCCTCTAGCTGGGGGCGATAAGTTAGGCTACACCTTC. Looking up the rest from reference TRBV7-2 and TRBJ1-2 gives the full variable domain: GAGVSQSPSNKVTEKGKDVELRCDPISGHTALYWYRQSLGQGLEFLIYFQGNSAPDKSGLPSDRFSAERTGGSVSTLTIQRTQQEDSAVYLCASSPLAGGDKLGYTFGSGTRLTVV.

The chain employs TRBV27 and TRBJ2-7, with unresolved D. The CDR3 sequence is 13 residues long. Looked up from germline, CDR1 is MNHEY and CDR2 is SMNVEV (reference sequence). V lost 3 bases, J lost 6 bases, and 12 bases lay in between. In nucleotides, the CDR3 is TGTGCCAGCAGTTTCTCCGACACGGGCGAGCAGTACTTC. Translation gives CASSFSDTGEQYF.

The chain joins TRBV2 to TRBJ2-3; D is ambiguous. V was shortened by 4 bases and J by 0 bases, with 11 bases between the two germline ends. Looked up from germline, CDR1 is SNHLY and CDR2 is FYNNEI. CDR3 length: 15 residues. DNA of the CDR3: TGTGCCAGCAGTGGCTGGGCAAAGAGCACAGATACGCAGTATTTT. Translating it yields CASSGWAKSTDTQYF.

The chain recombines TRBV7-2 with TRBJ1-3; weak D call: TRBD1 (5 bases). V lost 5 bases and J lost 10, with 12 bases in between. The CDR3 has 12 residues. Germline CDR1 is SGHTA and CDR2 is FQGNSA. The CDR3 DNA follows: TGTGCCAGCAGCCCCATGACAGAAACCATATATTTT. Translating it yields CASSPMTETIYF.

The gene calls are TRBV4-2 and TRBJ2-1, with TRBD2 identical over 10 bases. In germline, CDR1 is LGHNA, CDR2 YNFKEQ. With V trimmed by 0 bases and J by 7 bases, 12 bases remained unmatched. The CDR3 has 18 residues. This CDR3 reads CASSQDASGRGEGNEQFF. CDR3 DNA sequence: TGTGCCAGCAGCCAAGATGCTAGCGGGAGAGGAGAGGGGAATGAGCAGTTCTTC.

The chain employs TRBV4-1 and TRBJ1-6, with D unresolved. The CDR3 sequence is 13 residues long. Deletions cut 4 bases from V and 12 bases from J, with 13 bases between. CDR1 is MGHRA, CDR2 YSYEKL, per germline. CDR3 residues: CASSLTYEGPLHF. For the CDR3, the DNA is TGCGCCAGCAGCCTTACTTATGAGGGACCCCTCCACTTT.

The V call is TRBV24-1, the J call TRBJ2-5; 14 bases are a match to TRBD2. Looked up from germline, CDR1 is KGHDR and CDR2 is SFDVKD. V shed 3 bases, J shed 5 bases, and the junction held 7 bases outside the gene matches. There are 17 residues in the CDR3. The CDR3, as DNA: TGTGCCACCAGTGATCTCGGGACTAGCGGGAGACTGGAGACCCAGTACTTC. Protein: CATSDLGTSGRLETQYF.

V and J are TRBV28 and TRBJ1-5; TRBD1 agrees at 8 bases. This CDR3 is built from 15 residues. V was pared by 5 bases and J by 7 bases, with 10 bases of the junction left unmatched. From germline, CDR1 is MDHEN and CDR2 SYDVKM. Here the CDR3 reads CASSTIGQGGQPQHF. Here the CDR3 DNA reads TGTGCCAGCAGTACTATCGGACAGGGCGGGCAGCCCCAGCATTTT.

The genes are TRBV5-4 and TRBJ2-2; D is perhaps TRBD1 (5 bases). Germline V gene data show CDR1 as SGHNT and CDR2 as YYREEE (reference sequence). With 1 base removed from V and 5 bases from J, the gap between germline ends came to 15 bases. The CDR3 runs to 16 residues. The CDR3 protein is CASSLYATAPTGELFF. The CDR3 nucleotides are TGTGCCAGCAGCTTGTATGCGACAGCTCCGACCGGGGAGCTGTTTTTT.

The chain uses TRBV27 and TRBJ2-1, with D possibly matching TRBD2 (6 bases). Looked up from germline, CDR1 is MNHEY and CDR2 is SMNVEV (reference sequence). This CDR3 comprises 16 residues. Trimming pared 5 bases from V and 0 bases from J, leaving 14 bases between. The DNA for the CDR3 is TGTGCCAGCAGTCTTTACGGGAGTAGCTCCTACAATGAGCAGTTCTTC. It translates to CASSLYGSSSYNEQFF.

The sample holds a few counts of this clone. The CDR3, as DNA: TGTGCCAGCAGCCACCAGGGGTATCAGCCCCAGCATTTT. Its protein is CASSHQGYQPQHF. V is TRBV3-1 (or the pseudogene TRBV3-2) and J is TRBJ1-5, with TRBD1 as a possible D gene (6 bases). Trimming stripped 3 bases from V and 5 bases from J, with 8 bases between. Germline V gene lookup returns CDR1 LGHDT and CDR2 YNNKEL (reference sequence). The CDR3 length is 13 residues.

The chain employs TRBV7-9 and TRBJ1-2; TRBD1 matches 7 bases. Trimming at V came to 5 bases and at J to 4 bases, leaving 7 bases not matched to a gene. The CDR3 spans 14 residues. Per germline, CDR1 SEHNR and CDR2 FQNEAQ (reference sequence). The DNA for the CDR3 is TGTGCCAGCAGCACACCAGGGGGGCTCTATGGCTACACCTTC. Its translation: CASSTPGGLYGYTF.

This rearrangement joins TRBV7-3 to TRBJ2-3, with 12 bases that match TRBD2. Losses at the gene ends were 6 bases for V and 2 bases for J; bases not matched to a gene: 6. Germline V gene data show CDR1 as SGHTA and CDR2 as FQGTGA. The CDR3 extends over 16 amino acids. The CDR3 sequence is CASSTGLAGPTDTQYF. The CDR3 DNA reads as TGTGCCAGCAGTACAGGACTAGCGGGGCCCACAGATACGCAGTATTTT.